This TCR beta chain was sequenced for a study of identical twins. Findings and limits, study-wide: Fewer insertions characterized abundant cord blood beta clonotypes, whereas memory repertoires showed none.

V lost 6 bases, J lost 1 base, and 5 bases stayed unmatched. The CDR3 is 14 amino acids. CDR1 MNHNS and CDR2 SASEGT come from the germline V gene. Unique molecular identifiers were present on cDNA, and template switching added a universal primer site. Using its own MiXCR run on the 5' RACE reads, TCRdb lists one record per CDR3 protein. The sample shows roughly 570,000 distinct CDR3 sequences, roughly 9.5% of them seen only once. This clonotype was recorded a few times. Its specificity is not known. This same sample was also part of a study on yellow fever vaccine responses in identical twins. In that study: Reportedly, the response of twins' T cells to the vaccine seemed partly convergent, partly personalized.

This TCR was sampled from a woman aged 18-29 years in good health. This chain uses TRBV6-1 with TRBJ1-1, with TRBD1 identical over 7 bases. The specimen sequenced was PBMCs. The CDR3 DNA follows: TGTGCCAGCAGGACACAGGGGCCGAACACTGAAGCTTTCTTT. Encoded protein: CASRTQGPNTEAFF.